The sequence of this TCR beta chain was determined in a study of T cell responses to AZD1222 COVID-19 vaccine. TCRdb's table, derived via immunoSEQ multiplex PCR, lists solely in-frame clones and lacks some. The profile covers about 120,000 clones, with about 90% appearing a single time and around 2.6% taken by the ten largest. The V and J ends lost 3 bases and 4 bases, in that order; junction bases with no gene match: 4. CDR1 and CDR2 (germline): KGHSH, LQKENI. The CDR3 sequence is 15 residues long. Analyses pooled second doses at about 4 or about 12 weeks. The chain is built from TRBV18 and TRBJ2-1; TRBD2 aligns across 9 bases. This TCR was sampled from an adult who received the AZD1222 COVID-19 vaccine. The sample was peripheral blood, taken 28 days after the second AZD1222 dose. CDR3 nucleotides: TGTGCCAGCTCACCCCCTAGCGGGGTGTACAATGAGCAGTTCTTC. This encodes CASSPPSGVYNEQFF.